The 13 T cell receptor beta chains given below trace back to one sample, sequenced in a study of CD8 T cells in Susac syndrome. RNA was extracted with the RNeasy kit, and a quantity of roughly 0.5 to 1 ug was reverse transcribed using random hexamers. TCRdb itself ran the immunoSEQ multiplex PCR reads through MiXCR, one entry per CDR3 protein. Seen here are around 140,000 distinct CDR3 sequences, approximately 95% observed once, and the top ten hold over 0.1%. Specimen: CD4+ T cells from PBMCs. These receptors came from a human donor with multiple sclerosis.

This clonotype has only one observation. The chain couples TRBV12-3 or TRBV12-4 to TRBJ1-2, with TRBD1 as a possible D gene (6 bases). CDR3 length: 14 residues. Trimming removed 2 bases from V and 12 bases from J, with 19 bases in between. CDR3 sequence: CASSLKTGVTADTF. The CDR3 DNA sequence: TGTGCCAGCAGTTTAAAGACAGGAGTTACGGCGGACACCTTC.

The CDR3 DNA sequence: TGTGCCTGGAGAGGGACCCGGGGCTATAATTCACCCCTCCACTTT. Translation: CAWRGTRGYNSPLHF. V usage is TRBV30 and J usage is TRBJ1-6, with a weak D call TRBD1 (5 bases). The V and J ends lost 3 bases and 3 bases respectively, with 12 bases between them. CDR1 and CDR2 from the germline V gene are GTSNPN and SVGIG (reference sequence). CDR3 length: 15 amino acids.

V is TRBV4-3 and J is TRBJ2-3; D gene ambiguous. This CDR3 is 16 amino acids long. V lost 0 bases, J lost 2 bases, and 12 bases lay in between. The germline V gene encodes CDR1 LGHNA and CDR2 YSLEER. In nucleotides, the CDR3 is TGCGCCAGCAGCCAAGAACCTAGATCCTACACAGATACGCAGTATTTT. Its translation is CASSQEPRSYTDTQYF.

V and J are TRBV6-1 and TRBJ2-4; 8 positions match TRBD1. With 6 bases clipped from V and 5 bases from J, the junction kept 9 bases outside the gene matches. Looked up from germline, CDR1 is MNHNS and CDR2 is SASEGT. The CDR3 runs 15 residues. CDR3 bases: TGTGCCAGCAGCCCCGACAGGGGAGCTGAAAACATTCAGTACTTC. This encodes CASSPDRGAENIQYF.

J is TRBJ2-3 and V is TRBV4-3, with D unclear. The CDR3 sequence is 14 residues long. V gave up 4 bases and J gave up 0 bases, with 8 bases separating them. Germline values: CDR1 LGHNA, CDR2 YSLEER. In DNA form, the CDR3 reads TGCGCCAGCAGCCCTGAGACTAGCACAGATACGCAGTATTTT. Protein: CASSPETSTDTQYF.

The chain employs TRBV5-1 and TRBJ1-4; maybe TRBD1 (5 bases). The CDR3 is 15 amino acids. V lost 0 bases, J lost 7 bases, and 13 bases lay in between. The germline gives CDR1 SGHRS, CDR2 YFSETQ. The CDR3 protein is CASSLEGNRGEKLFF. In DNA, the CDR3 is TGCGCCAGCAGCTTGGAAGGGAATAGGGGTGAAAAACTGTTTTTT.

The V call is TRBV4-1, the J call TRBJ2-5, with TRBD1 identical over 7 bases. V shed 0 bases, J shed 2 bases, and the junction held 6 bases outside the gene matches. Germline V gives CDR1 MGHRA, CDR2 YSYEKL. CDR3 length equals 16 residues. The CDR3 DNA reads TGCGCCAGCAGCCAAGAGGCCGGGACAGTTCAAGAGACCCAGTACTTC. It is translated as CASSQEAGTVQETQYF.

The rearrangement uses TRBV28 and TRBJ1-1; D gene unclear. This CDR3 region has 14 residues. The ends were cut back, 9 bases at V and 5 bases at J, with 19 bases in the middle. Per germline, CDR1 MDHEN and CDR2 SYDVKM. CDR3 sequence reads: CASKYGDQGTEAFF. CDR3 sequence (DNA): TGTGCCAGTAAATACGGAGACCAAGGGACTGAAGCTTTCTTT.

V gene TRBV23-1 combines with J gene TRBJ2-1, with D hard to call. TRBV23-1 is an ORF; its function is uncertain. The CDR3 is made up of 15 amino acids. V lost 3 bases, J lost 0 bases, and 9 bases lay in between. CDR3 residues: CASSHRRTSYNEQFF. The CDR3 DNA is TGCGCCAGCAGTCATAGGCGGACCTCCTACAATGAGCAGTTCTTC.

V gene TRBV2 combines with J gene TRBJ1-5, with D maybe TRBD1 (5 bases). CDR3 size: 15 residues. The V gene's germline CDR1 is SNHLY and CDR2 FYNNEI. V was clipped by 7 bases and J by 1 base, with 14 bases between them. The CDR3 region is CASKGSGGSNQPQHF. CDR3 coding DNA: TGTGCCAGCAAAGGGTCGGGGGGGAGCAATCAGCCCCAGCATTTT.

The chain uses TRBV4-3 and TRBJ1-4, with D tentatively TRBD1 (6 bases). Germline CDR1 reads LGHNA; CDR2 reads YSLEER. Trimming left V 3 bases short and J 2 bases short, with 10 bases between. This CDR3 spans 15 amino acids. DNA for the CDR3: TGCGCCAGCAGCCAGTACACAGGGACTAATGAAAAACTGTTTTTT. This translates into CASSQYTGTNEKLFF.

This clonotype was seen only once. V gene TRBV7-9 combines with J gene TRBJ1-2; a possible D gene is TRBD1 (5 bases). Germline-derived CDR1 and CDR2 are SEHNR and FQNEAQ (reference sequence). CDR3 size: 15 residues. The V gene lost 4 bases and the J gene lost 4 bases, with 16 bases spanning the gap. CDR3 nucleotide sequence: TGTGCCAGCAGCTCCCGCGGGGCGGTAACCTATGGCTACACCTTC. This encodes CASSSRGAVTYGYTF.

The CDR3 DNA follows: TGTGCCAGCAGTCCTGCCCCGACTAGAGGGGGCGAGCAGTACTTC. It specifies CASSPAPTRGGEQYF. V and J are TRBV12-3 or TRBV12-4 and TRBJ2-7, with D perhaps matching TRBD1 or TRBD2 (6 bases each). V lost 5 bases, J lost 6 bases, and 20 bases lay in between. This CDR3 has 15 amino acids.